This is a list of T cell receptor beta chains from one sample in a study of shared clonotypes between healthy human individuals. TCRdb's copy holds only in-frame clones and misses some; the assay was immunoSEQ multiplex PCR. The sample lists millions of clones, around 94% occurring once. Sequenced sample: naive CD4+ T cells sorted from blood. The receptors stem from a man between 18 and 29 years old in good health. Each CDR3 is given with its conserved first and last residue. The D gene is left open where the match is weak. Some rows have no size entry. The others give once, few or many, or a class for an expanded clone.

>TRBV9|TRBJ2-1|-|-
CASSAELNNEQFF
TGTGCCAGCAGCGCAGAACTTAACAATGAGCAGTTCTTC
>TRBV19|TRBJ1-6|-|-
CASSPGASYNSPLHF
TGTGCCAGTAGTCCAGGGGCGAGCTATAATTCACCCCTCCACTTT
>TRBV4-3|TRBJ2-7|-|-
CASSLDSTGRQEQYF
TGCGCCAGCAGCCTCGACTCGACAGGTCGGCAGGAGCAGTACTTC
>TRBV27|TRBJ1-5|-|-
CASPADNSNQPQHF
TGTGCCAGCCCAGCCGACAATAGCAATCAGCCCCAGCATTTT
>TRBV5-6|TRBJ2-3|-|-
CASSFPGYTDTQYF
TGTGCCAGCAGCTTTCCGGGGTACACAGATACGCAGTATTTT
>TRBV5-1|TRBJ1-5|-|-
CASSLGRGLHQPQHF
TGCGCCAGCAGCTTGGGGCGGGGGCTACATCAGCCCCAGCATTTT
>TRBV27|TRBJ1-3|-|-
CASSPRSSGNTIYF
TGTGCCAGCAGTCCTAGGTCCTCTGGAAACACCATATATTTT
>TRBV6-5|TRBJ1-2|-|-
CASSYDTGYGYTF
TGTGCCAGCAGTTACGACACCGGTTACGGCTACACCTTC
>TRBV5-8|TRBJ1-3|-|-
CASSFGLVSGNTIYF
TGTGCCAGCAGCTTCGGGCTAGTCTCTGGAAACACCATATATTTT
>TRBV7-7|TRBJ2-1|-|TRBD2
CASSPRLAGGNEQFF
TGTGCTAGCAGCCCCAGACTAGCGGGAGGCAATGAGCAGTTCTTC
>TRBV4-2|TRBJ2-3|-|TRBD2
CASSQDISSGLAGGTDTQYF
TGTGCCAGCAGCCAAGATATCTCGTCAGGACTAGCGGGGGGCACAGATACGCAGTATTTT
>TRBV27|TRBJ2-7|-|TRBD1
CASSLQPAGQGIFSYEQYF
TGTGCCAGCAGTTTACAGCCGGCGGGACAGGGAATATTCTCCTACGAGCAGTACTTC
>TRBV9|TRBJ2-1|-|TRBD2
CASSPSPGLGREQFF
TGTGCCAGCAGCCCTTCTCCGGGACTAGGCCGGGAGCAGTTCTTC
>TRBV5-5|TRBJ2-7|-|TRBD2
CASSASGLVTGEQYF
TGTGCCAGCAGCGCCTCCGGACTAGTCACGGGGGAGCAGTACTTC
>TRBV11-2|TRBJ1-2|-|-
CASSLVFWGRDYGYTF
TGTGCCAGCAGCTTAGTATTCTGGGGGCGCGACTATGGCTACACCTTC
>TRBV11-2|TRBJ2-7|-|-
CASSLGYGEQYF
TGTGCCAGCAGCTTAGGCTATGGGGAGCAGTACTTC
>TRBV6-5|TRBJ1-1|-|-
CASNYPGGGAFF
TGTGCCAGCAACTACCCGGGGGGGGGAGCTTTCTTT
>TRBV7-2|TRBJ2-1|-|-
CASSPMGGSYNEQFF
TGTGCCAGCAGCCCAATGGGGGGTTCCTACAATGAGCAGTTCTTC
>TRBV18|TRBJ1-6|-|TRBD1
CASSVGQGNSPLHF
TGTGCCAGCTCAGTGGGACAGGGGAATTCACCCCTCCACTTT
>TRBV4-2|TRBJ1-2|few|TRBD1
CASSQEVKGADYGYTF
TGTGCCAGCAGCCAAGAAGTAAAGGGGGCTGACTATGGCTACACCTTC
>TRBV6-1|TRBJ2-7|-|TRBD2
CASTGSGRAFYEQYF
TGTGCCAGCACTGGTAGCGGGAGGGCCTTCTACGAGCAGTACTTC
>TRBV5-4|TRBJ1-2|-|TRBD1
CASSNRDRSFNYGYTF
TGTGCCAGCAGCAACCGGGACAGATCTTTCAACTATGGCTACACCTTC
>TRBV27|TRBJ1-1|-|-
CASSSGQDTEAFF
TGTGCCAGCAGTTCTGGGCAGGACACTGAAGCTTTCTTT
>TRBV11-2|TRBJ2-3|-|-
CASSLARGADTQYF
TGTGCCAGCAGCCTTGCCAGGGGAGCAGATACGCAGTATTTT
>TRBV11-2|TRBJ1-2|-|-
CASSLGSYGYTF
TGTGCCAGCAGCTTAGGTAGTTATGGCTACACCTTC
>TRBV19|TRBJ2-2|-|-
CASSKGSANTGELFF
TGTGCCAGTAGTAAGGGGTCCGCGAACACCGGGGAGCTGTTTTTT
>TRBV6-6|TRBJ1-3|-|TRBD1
CASSKQGALGNTIYF
TGTGCCAGCAGTAAACAGGGGGCGTTGGGAAACACCATATATTTT
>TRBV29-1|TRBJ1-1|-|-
CSVAGFTEAFF
TGCAGCGTTGCGGGGTTCACTGAAGCTTTCTTT
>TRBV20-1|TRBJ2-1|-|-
CSFKTSNEQFF
TGCAGTTTTAAGACATCCAATGAGCAGTTCTTC
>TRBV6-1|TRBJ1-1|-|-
CASSDAGWNTEAFF
TGTGCCAGCAGTGACGCCGGATGGAACACTGAAGCTTTCTTT
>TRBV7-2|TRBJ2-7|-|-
CASSDLTYEQYF
TGTGCCAGCAGCGACCTCACCTACGAGCAGTACTTC
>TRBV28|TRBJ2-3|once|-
CASSLSGTTDTQYF
TGTGCCAGCAGTTTATCAGGGACCACAGATACGCAGTATTTT
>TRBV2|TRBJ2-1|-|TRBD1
CASSRDRNSYNEQFF
TGTGCCAGCAGTAGGGACAGAAACTCCTACAATGAGCAGTTCTTC
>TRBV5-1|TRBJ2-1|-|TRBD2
CASSLEGLAGYNEQFF
TGCGCCAGCAGCTTGGAAGGACTAGCGGGATACAATGAGCAGTTCTTC
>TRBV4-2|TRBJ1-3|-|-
CASSQEGPTLTSGNTIYF
TGTGCCAGCAGCCAAGAGGGACCCACCCTTACCTCTGGAAACACCATATATTTT
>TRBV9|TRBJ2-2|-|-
CASSTVDRNTGELFF
TGTGCCAGCAGCACTGTGGACAGGAACACCGGGGAGCTGTTTTTT
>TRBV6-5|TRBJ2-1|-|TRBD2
CASRPGGSSYNEQFF
TGTGCCAGCAGACCGGGGGGGAGCTCCTACAATGAGCAGTTCTTC
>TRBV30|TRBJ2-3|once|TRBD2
CAWSSVRTSGGAGTDTQYF
TGTGCCTGGAGTAGCGTGAGGACTAGCGGGGGGGCTGGCACAGATACGCAGTATTTT
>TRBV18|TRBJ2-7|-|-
CATAPPSRAYEQYF
TGTGCCACCGCGCCACCCTCGCGCGCCTACGAGCAGTACTTC
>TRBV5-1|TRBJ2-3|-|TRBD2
CASSSPRTSGELPDTQYF
TGCGCCAGCAGCTCACCACGGACTAGCGGGGAACTTCCAGATACGCAGTATTTT
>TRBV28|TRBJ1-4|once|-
CASSAQKLFF
TGTGCCAGCAGCGCACAAAAACTGTTTTTT
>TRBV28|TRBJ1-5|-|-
CASSSSKAQHF
TGTGCCAGCAGTTCGTCCAAGGCCCAGCATTTT
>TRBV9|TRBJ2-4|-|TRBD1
CASSDGQGDAKNIQYF
TGTGCCAGCAGCGACGGACAGGGAGACGCCAAAAACATTCAGTACTTC
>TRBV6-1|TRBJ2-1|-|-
CASSELGYNEQFF
TGTGCCAGCAGTGAATTGGGATACAATGAGCAGTTCTTC
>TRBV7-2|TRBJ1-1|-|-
CASGRGIEAFF
TGTGCCAGCGGGCGGGGAATTGAAGCTTTCTTT
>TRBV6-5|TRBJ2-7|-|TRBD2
CASSFRTSRSDGEQYF
TGTGCCAGCAGTTTTCGGACTAGCCGGAGCGATGGCGAGCAGTACTTC
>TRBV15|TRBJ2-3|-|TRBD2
CATSRGTSGYTDTQYF
TGTGCCACCAGCAGAGGGACTAGCGGATACACAGATACGCAGTATTTT
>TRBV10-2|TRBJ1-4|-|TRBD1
CASRRGGIDEKLFF
TGCGCCAGCAGGAGAGGGGGCATAGATGAAAAACTGTTTTTT
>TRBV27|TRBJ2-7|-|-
CASGWSEQYF
TGTGCCAGCGGTTGGTCCGAGCAGTACTTC
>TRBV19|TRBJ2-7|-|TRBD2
CASTTAGGRGEQYF
TGTGCCAGTACCACTGCGGGGGGTAGGGGCGAGCAGTACTTC
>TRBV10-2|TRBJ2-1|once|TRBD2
CASSGGGGDPKNEQFF
TGCGCCAGCAGTGGGGGTGGGGGGGACCCTAAAAATGAGCAGTTCTTC
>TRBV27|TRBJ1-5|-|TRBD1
CASGTGNQPQHF
TGTGCCAGCGGGACAGGCAATCAGCCCCAGCATTTT
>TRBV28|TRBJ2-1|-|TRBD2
CASTGGLYEQFF
TGTGCCAGCACGGGGGGGCTGTATGAGCAGTTCTTC
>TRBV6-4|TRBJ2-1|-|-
CASREPEEQFF
TGTGCCAGCAGGGAGCCCGAGGAGCAGTTCTTC